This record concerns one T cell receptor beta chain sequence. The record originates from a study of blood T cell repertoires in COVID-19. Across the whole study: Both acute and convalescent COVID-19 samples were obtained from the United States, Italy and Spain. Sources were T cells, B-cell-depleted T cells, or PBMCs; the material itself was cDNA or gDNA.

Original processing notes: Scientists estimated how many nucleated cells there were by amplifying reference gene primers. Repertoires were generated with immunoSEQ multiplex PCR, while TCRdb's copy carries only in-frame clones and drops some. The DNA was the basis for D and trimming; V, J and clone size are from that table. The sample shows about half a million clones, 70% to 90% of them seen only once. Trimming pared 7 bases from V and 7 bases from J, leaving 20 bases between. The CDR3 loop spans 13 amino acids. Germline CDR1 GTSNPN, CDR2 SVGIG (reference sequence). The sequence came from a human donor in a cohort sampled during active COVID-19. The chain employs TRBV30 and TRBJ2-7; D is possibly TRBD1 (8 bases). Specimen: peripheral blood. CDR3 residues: CAYTRDRTREQYF. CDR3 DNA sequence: TGTGCCTACACCCGGGACAGGACTAGAGAGCAGTACTTC.